In this sample, the clone carrying this T cell receptor (beta chain) turned up once. Its antigen is not identified. This entry comes from a study of cytomegalovirus exposure and HLA in healthy donors. Study conclusions and caveats: Generally TCR sequences proved uncommon, though certain public TCRs appeared in numerous donors. With high specificity and sensitivity, the classifier reportedly diagnosed cytomegalovirus status. The study recorded 150 to 200 TCR beta chains that were cytomegalovirus-associated. Specificity of three CMV-associated chains for CMV antigens was verified in vitro.

Assay used: immunoSEQ multiplex PCR; TCRdb lists only in-frame clones, some missing. The sample records about 100,000 clones, about 85% being singletons. The junction had 5 bases not matched to a gene; V was cut back by 7 bases and J by 3 bases. Germline V gene data show CDR1 as LGHNT and CDR2 as FRNRAP. The CDR3 loop spans 15 amino acids. Sequencing was done on a sample of PBMCs. The chain is built from TRBV12-5 and TRBJ2-3, with 12 bases fitting TRBD2. This TCR was recovered from a woman in her late teens or twenties in good health and CMV-seronegative. The CDR3 reads CASALGLAGTDTQYF. The CDR3, as DNA: TGTGCTAGTGCCCTAGGACTAGCGGGGACAGATACGCAGTATTTT.